This T cell receptor (beta chain) was found in a study of vaccination effects on CD4 cells after COVID-19. Clones were read by immunoSEQ multiplex PCR, and TCRdb kept only the in-frame ones, dropping some. The repertoire includes around 46,000 clones, about three quarters of them detected once, and under 10% sits in the top ten. As to this clone: Its antigen is undetermined.

When around 10 days of culture had elapsed, CD4+ T cells were isolated. Two doses of either BNT162b2 or mRNA-1273 were given to each participant. No vaccinee had earlier SARS-CoV-2 infection, and nucleocapsid antibodies were negative. J was trimmed by 0 bases and V by 3 bases; bases with no gene match: 4. The CDR3 length is 19 residues. Germline assignment: CDR1 LNHDA and CDR2 SQIVND (reference sequence). The sample in question was CD4+ T cells from PBMCs cultured without peptide, obtained after COVID-19 vaccination. This clonotype was obtained from a human donor who received a COVID-19 vaccine. V usage is TRBV19 and J usage is TRBJ2-2, with 16 bases lining up with TRBD2. The CDR3 DNA sequence: TGTGCCAGTAGTATTATGGGACTAGCGGGAGGGCCGAACACCGGGGAGCTGTTTTTT. Encoded protein: CASSIMGLAGGPNTGELFF. Looking up the rest from reference TRBV19 and TRBJ2-2 gives the full variable domain: DGGITQSPKYLFRKEGQNVTLSCEQNLNHDAMYWYRQDPGQGLRLIYYSQIVNDFQKGDIAEGYSVSREKKESFPLTVTSAQKNPTAFYLCASSIMGLAGGPNTGELFFGEGSRLTVL.